A single sample gave rise to the 30 T cell receptor beta chains below, sequenced in a study of cytomegalovirus exposure and HLA in healthy donors. Primers for the PCR totalled 60 Vbeta and 13 Jbeta. The assay was immunoSEQ multiplex PCR, and TCRdb's table has in-frame clones only and misses some. Of 100,000 to 150,000 clones listed, roughly 10% are singletons. Source material: PBMCs. These receptors all come from a woman between 18 and 29 years old in good health and CMV-seropositive.

The chain combines TRBV2 with TRBJ2-1, with 11 bases fitting TRBD2. V was pared by 8 bases and J by 4 bases, with 7 bases of the junction left unmatched. Germline V gene sequence: CDR1 SNHLY, CDR2 FYNNEI. The CDR3 sequence is 15 residues long. The CDR3 loop is CASVSGTSGYNEQFF. The CDR3 nucleotides are TGTGCCAGCGTTTCGGGGACTAGCGGATACAATGAGCAGTTCTTC.

This chain connects TRBV29-1 to TRBJ1-5; 8 bases map to TRBD1. CDR3 size: 16 residues. CDR1 and CDR2 from the germline V gene are SQVTM and ANQGSEA. V trimming: 5 bases; J trimming: 0 bases; junction bases outside the gene matches: 9. CDR3: CSVLPTGTGSNQPQHF. The CDR3 DNA reads TGCAGCGTTCTTCCCACCGGGACAGGTAGCAATCAGCCCCAGCATTTT. The variable domain in full, completed from reference TRBV29-1 and TRBJ1-5, reads SAVISQKPSRDICQRGTSLTIQCQVDSQVTMMFWYRQQPGQSLTLIATANQGSEATYESGFVIDKFPISRPNLTFSTLTVSNMSPEDSSIYLCSVLPTGTGSNQPQHFGDGTRLSIL.

This chain uses TRBV2 with TRBJ1-1; TRBD1 might be the D (5 bases). The CDR3 consists of 15 residues. Germline loops: CDR1 SNHLY, CDR2 FYNNEI. Trimming pared 8 bases from V and 1 base from J, leaving 17 bases between. The CDR3 protein is CASCQREGRNTEAFF. Here the CDR3 DNA reads TGTGCCAGCTGTCAAAGGGAGGGACGGAACACTGAAGCTTTCTTT.

The chain uses TRBV28 and TRBJ2-7, with 7 bases identical to TRBD1. Unmatched junction bases numbered 6, after V lost 2 bases and J lost 5 bases. Germline V gene sequence: CDR1 MDHEN, CDR2 SYDVKM. There are 14 residues in the CDR3. The CDR3 DNA follows: TGTGCCAGCAGTTTAAGTAGACAGGGCCACGAGCAGTACTTC. This gives the protein CASSLSRQGHEQYF.

The chain links TRBV19 to TRBJ1-1; D not resolved. Per the germline V gene, CDR1 is LNHDA and CDR2 is SQIVND (reference sequence). The CDR3 totals 14 residues. Trimming took off 0 bases at V and 8 bases at J, with 13 bases between the two ends. The CDR3 spells CASSIDQVPGEAFF. CDR3 bases: TGTGCCAGTAGTATAGACCAGGTCCCGGGGGAAGCTTTCTTT.

The V call is TRBV27, the J call TRBJ2-7, with 12 bases lining up with TRBD1. J was trimmed by 9 bases and V by 4 bases; bases with no gene match: 7. Looked up from germline, CDR1 is MNHEY and CDR2 is SMNVEV (reference sequence). The CDR3 contains 14 residues. CDR3 amino acids: CASSYGTGGSGQYF. The CDR3 DNA reads as TGTGCCAGCAGTTACGGGACAGGGGGCTCGGGGCAGTACTTC.

A few counts support this clone. The V call is TRBV2, the J call TRBJ2-2; perhaps TRBD2 as D (7 bases). V was pared by 8 bases and J by 2 bases, with 15 bases between. Germline CDR1 is SNHLY and CDR2 is FYNNEI. The CDR3 extends over 15 amino acids. CDR3 sequence: CASRGLAVNTGELFF. In DNA, the CDR3 is TGTGCCAGCCGGGGGCTAGCGGTCAACACCGGGGAGCTGTTTTTT.

In its sample, this clone was seen a few times. The genes are TRBV5-1 and TRBJ2-7; D remains ambiguous. CDR1 and CDR2 (germline): SGHRS, YFSETQ. V lost 1 base, J lost 3 bases, and 8 bases lay in between. The CDR3 contains 13 residues. The CDR3 region has the DNA TGCGCCAGCAGCTTGCTAGGTGACTACGAGCAGTACTTC. Amino acids: CASSLLGDYEQYF.

This clone was detected only a few times. In the same sample, other DNA sequences code for this CDR3. This chain links TRBV7-3 with TRBJ2-1; 14 bases are shared with TRBD2. Germline V gene lookup returns CDR1 SGHTA and CDR2 FQGTGA. Trimming cost V 2 bases and J 1 base; bases outside gene matches: 7. The CDR3 length is 19 residues. CDR3 sequence (DNA): TGTGCCAGCAGCTTAGTGGGACTAGCGGGAGTTAGTTCCTACAATGAGCAGTTCTTC. Translation gives CASSLVGLAGVSSYNEQFF.

This clone was found a few times. The chain uses TRBV9 and TRBJ1-1, with D possibly TRBD1 on 6 matching bases. The CDR3 has 12 amino acids. The V end lost 6 bases, the J end lost 11 bases, and 17 bases lay between the germline ends. CDR1 is SGDLS, CDR2 YYNGEE, per germline. Here the CDR3 DNA reads TGTGCCAGCACTCCCGGGGCAGGGGTGGCTTTCTTT. It yields the protein CASTPGAGVAFF.

The V gene is TRBV30, the J gene TRBJ2-4; D unresolved. V shed 2 bases and J shed 8 bases, with 10 bases lying between them. Germline CDR1 GTSNPN, CDR2 SVGIG (reference sequence). The CDR3 is made up of 12 amino acids. The CDR3: CAWSLSTDIQYF. The CDR3 DNA reads as TGTGCCTGGAGTCTTAGCACTGACATTCAGTACTTC.

A few counts support this clone. The genes are TRBV11-2 and TRBJ1-2; a weak D match, TRBD1 (5 bases). V shed 4 bases and J shed 0 bases, with 9 bases lying between them. Germline CDR1 is SGHAT and CDR2 is FQNNGV. The CDR3 has 14 amino acids. CDR3: CASSSGGANYGYTF. CDR3 bases: TGTGCCAGCAGCTCGGGGGGAGCTAACTATGGCTACACCTTC.

J is TRBJ1-3 and V is TRBV9, with no clear D. The germline V gene has CDR1 SGDLS and CDR2 YYNGEE. CDR3 length: 15 amino acids. V shed 1 base and J shed 4 bases, with 12 bases lying between them. The CDR3 protein is CASSVRGREGNTIYF. The DNA for the CDR3 is TGTGCCAGCAGCGTACGAGGTCGGGAAGGAAACACCATATATTTT.

The rearrangement joins TRBV5-1 to TRBJ2-7; D not certain. Germline values: CDR1 SGHRS, CDR2 YFSETQ. There are 15 residues in the CDR3. V was shortened by 0 bases and J by 6 bases, with 16 bases between the two germline ends. CDR3 in amino acids: CASSLGSAKVSEQYF. The CDR3 DNA reads TGCGCCAGCAGCTTGGGGAGTGCTAAAGTGAGCGAGCAGTACTTC.

This clone was observed a handful of times. The rearrangement links TRBV4-1 to TRBJ1-2, with D uncertain. V lost 4 bases and J lost 4, with 25 bases in between. This CDR3 region has 18 residues. Germline lookup yields CDR1 MGHRA and CDR2 YSYEKL. The CDR3 is CASSLGGRQIHYFYGYTF. The DNA for the CDR3 is TGCGCCAGCAGCCTCGGAGGCAGGCAGATACATTACTTCTATGGCTACACCTTC.

This clone has a handful of counts. J is TRBJ1-1 and V is TRBV6-6, with 7 bases that match TRBD1. Germline CDR1 reads MNHNY; CDR2 reads SVGAGI (reference sequence). V dropped 5 bases and J dropped 0; count of bases not matched to a gene: 6. The CDR3 is made up of 15 amino acids. The CDR3 bases are TGTGCCAGCAGTCGACAGGGTTCAATGAACACTGAAGCTTTCTTT. Amino acid sequence: CASSRQGSMNTEAFF.

This clone has just a few counts. This sequence joins TRBV6-1 and TRBJ1-1; D is perhaps TRBD1 (5 bases). Germline V gene data show CDR1 as MNHNS and CDR2 as SASEGT. This CDR3 has 15 residues. V was pared by 11 bases and J by 2 bases, with 21 bases between. CDR3 in amino acids: CAGAELAAINTEAFF. CDR3 bases: TGTGCCGGGGCCGAACTGGCGGCAATCAACACTGAAGCTTTCTTT.

This chain connects TRBV29-1 to TRBJ2-3; D gene uncertain. From germline, CDR1 is SQVTM and CDR2 ANQGSEA. The CDR3 loop spans 13 amino acids. The V end lost 3 bases, the J end lost 0 bases, and 7 bases lay between the germline ends. CDR3 DNA sequence: TGCAGCGTTGAGGCTGTGAGCACAGATACGCAGTATTTT. Translating it yields CSVEAVSTDTQYF.

The CDR3 region is CASSLAGRELFF. DNA of the CDR3: TGCGCCAGCAGTTTAGCGGGAAGGGAGCTGTTTTTT. V usage is TRBV5-1 and J usage is TRBJ2-2; TRBD2 aligns across 8 bases. This CDR3 is 12 amino acids long. The V segment lost 5 bases and the J segment 9 bases; nucleotides outside the gene matches: 3. Germline values: CDR1 SGHRS, CDR2 YFSETQ.

The V gene is TRBV5-6, the J gene TRBJ1-2, with D unresolved. The CDR3 covers 12 residues. Germline CDR1 and CDR2: SGHDT and YYEEEE. V was shortened by 4 bases and J by 5 bases, with 9 bases between the two germline ends. The CDR3 DNA sequence: TGTGCCAGCAGCCCGGCGGGGTATGGCTACACCTTC. It codes for CASSPAGYGYTF.

The rearrangement joins TRBV4-1 to TRBJ2-1; a weak D match, TRBD2 (5 bases). Trimming took 5 bases from V and 6 from J, leaving 11 bases between them. The CDR3 extends over 13 amino acids. Germline CDR1 MGHRA, CDR2 YSYEKL. CDR3 loop: CASSGSVFNEQFF. CDR3 DNA: TGCGCCAGCAGCGGGAGTGTGTTCAATGAGCAGTTCTTC.

V is TRBV19 and J is TRBJ1-1, with D uncertain. The germline CDR1 and CDR2 sequences are LNHDA and SQIVND (reference sequence). CDR3 size: 17 residues. With 6 bases removed from V and 1 base from J, the gap between germline ends came to 21 bases. CDR3 bases: TGTGCCAGTAGGAGGTGGGGAGTCCCGGTGGGGAACACTGAAGCTTTCTTT. Translation: CASRRWGVPVGNTEAFF.

This chain's CDR3 is CASSSASGRRNEQFF. CDR3 DNA: TGCGCCAGCAGCTCGGCTAGCGGGAGGAGAAATGAGCAGTTCTTC. This sequence joins TRBV4-1 and TRBJ2-1; 11 bases agree with TRBD2. Germline V gene lookup returns CDR1 MGHRA and CDR2 YSYEKL. After removal of 5 bases from V and 7 bases from J, the junction contained 7 bases not matched to a gene. The CDR3 is 15 amino acids.

V usage is TRBV7-2 and J usage is TRBJ2-7; D is perhaps TRBD2 (6 bases). The germline CDR1 and CDR2 sequences are SGHTA and FQGNSA. The CDR3 runs to 15 residues. Trimming removed 5 bases at V and 1 base at J, with 15 bases between. This CDR3 reads CASSLRRLASYEQYF. The CDR3 DNA is TGTGCCAGCAGCCTGCGCCGGCTAGCGTCCTACGAGCAGTACTTC.

This sequence joins TRBV5-4 and TRBJ1-4; TRBD1 matches at 10 bases. The CDR3 has 17 amino acids. Unmatched junction bases numbered 10, after V lost 4 bases and J lost 4 bases. The germline gives CDR1 SGHNT, CDR2 YYREEE (reference sequence). CDR3 sequence (DNA): TGTGCCAGCAGCCCACCGGGACAGGGGTCTATTAATGAAAAACTGTTTTTT. Translation: CASSPPGQGSINEKLFF.

This clone was observed a few times. The chain employs TRBV19 and TRBJ1-1; no clear D. CDR1 is LNHDA, CDR2 SQIVND, per germline (reference sequence). The germline V and J ends were trimmed by 9 bases and 0 bases, with 11 bases remaining between them. This CDR3 spans 13 amino acids. CDR3 DNA: TGTGCCAGCACAGTGAGTCTGAACACTGAAGCTTTCTTT. Its translation: CASTVSLNTEAFF.

The CDR3 here is CAIGGLAGLTDTQYF. CDR3 coding DNA: TGTGCCATTGGTGGACTAGCGGGGCTCACAGATACGCAGTATTTT. V gene TRBV19 combines with J gene TRBJ2-3, with 12 bases aligning to TRBD2. Trimming took 10 bases from V and 2 from J; bases not matched to a gene: 7. Germline V gives CDR1 LNHDA, CDR2 SQIVND (reference sequence). The CDR3 contains 15 residues.

This clone has just a few counts. This sequence joins TRBV6-6 and TRBJ1-1; D not certain. The CDR3 has 16 residues. Trimming pared 5 bases from V and 3 bases from J, leaving 19 bases between. Germline CDR1 reads MNHNY; CDR2 reads SVGAGI (reference sequence). The CDR3 is CASSTSGSAGDTEAFF. The CDR3 DNA reads TGTGCCAGCAGTACCTCGGGGTCAGCCGGGGACACTGAAGCTTTCTTT.

The chain combines TRBV14 with TRBJ2-1, with unresolved D. CDR1 SGHDN and CDR2 FVKESK come from the germline V gene. V was pared by 1 base and J by 6 bases, with 10 bases between. The CDR3 runs 14 residues. CDR3 protein: CASSQAPLVNEQFF. For the CDR3, the DNA is TGTGCCAGCAGCCAAGCCCCCCTAGTCAATGAGCAGTTCTTC. Full variable domain (remainder filled in from reference TRBV14 and TRBJ2-1): EAGVTQFPSHSVIEKGQTVTLRCDPISGHDNLYWYRRVMGKEIKFLLHFVKESKQDESGMPNNRFLAERTGGTYSTLKVQPAELEDSGVYFCASSQAPLVNEQFFGPGTRLTVL.

V gene TRBV18 combines with J gene TRBJ2-3; 7 bases are a match to TRBD1. This CDR3 has 16 amino acids. Germline V gives CDR1 KGHSH, CDR2 LQKENI. Losses at the gene ends were 0 bases for V and 4 bases for J; bases not matched to a gene: 7. The DNA of the CDR3 is TGTGCCAGCTCACCACCCGGGGATCAGGGGGCAGATACGCAGTATTTT. It codes for CASSPPGDQGADTQYF.